This is a list of T cell receptor beta chains from one sample in a study of radiotherapy plus CTLA-4 blockade in lung cancer. The method was immunoSEQ multiplex PCR; TCRdb's version includes in-frame clones alone and lacks a portion of them. The sample consists of around 45,000 clones, approximately 79% of them appearing once. The source material was peripheral blood, sampled from a patient treated with radiotherapy plus ipilimumab. The origin of the receptors is a human donor with non-small cell lung cancer who had stable disease on radiotherapy plus ipilimumab. CDR3s include the opening cysteine and the closing phenylalanine or tryptophan. The order of the fields is D gene, V gene, J gene, clone size, CDR3 protein, CDR3 DNA. The D gene is left open where the match is weak. Clone size is given for some rows only: seen once, a few or many times, or a class if the clone is expanded.

TRBD1,TRBV6-1,TRBJ2-5,once,CASSIGQGLETQYF,TGTGCCAGCAGTATAGGACAGGGCTTGGAGACCCAGTACTTC
TRBD1,TRBV5-4,TRBJ2-3,.,CASTPTRQGTRTDTQYF,TGTGCCAGCACCCCTACTCGACAGGGGACGAGGACAGATACGCAGTATTTT
TRBD2,TRBV9,TRBJ2-5,.,CASSVDGRGGRETQYF,TGTGCCAGCAGCGTAGACGGGCGGGGGGGCCGAGAGACCCAGTACTTC
.,TRBV7-7,TRBJ2-5,.,CASSDSNPGAQYF,TGTGCCAGCAGCGACAGCAACCCCGGGGCCCAGTACTTC
TRBD1,TRBV9,TRBJ1-6,medium-sized,CASSSQGGYSPLHF,TGTGCCAGCAGCTCACAGGGGGGCTATTCACCCCTCCACTTT
.,TRBV7-2,TRBJ1-1,.,CASSRGALINTEAFF,TGTGCCAGCAGCCGGGGGGCCCTGATAAACACTGAAGCTTTCTTT
.,TRBV5-1,TRBJ1-3,.,CASSSSRSTGNTIYF,TGCGCCAGCAGCTCCTCCCGGTCCACTGGTAACACCATATATTTT
TRBD2,TRBV28,TRBJ2-1,.,CASSSSLAGGSNEQFF,TGTGCCAGCAGTTCATCTCTAGCGGGGGGTAGCAATGAGCAGTTCTTC
.,TRBV6-1,TRBJ1-5,.,CASSDFGDQPQHF,TGTGCCAGCAGTGATTTCGGGGATCAGCCCCAGCATTTT
TRBD1,TRBV4-3,TRBJ1-1,.,CASSYGQAGEAFF,TGCGCCAGCAGCTACGGACAGGCGGGTGAAGCTTTCTTT
TRBD1,TRBV5-1,TRBJ1-1,.,CASSWGTGGMNTEAFF,TGCGCCAGCAGCTGGGGGACAGGGGGGATGAACACTGAAGCTTTCTTT
TRBD1,TRBV10-1,TRBJ2-3,.,CASKEVLRDRDTDTQYF,TGCGCCAGCAAAGAAGTCCTCCGGGACAGAGATACAGATACGCAGTATTTT
.,TRBV30,TRBJ1-2,once,CAWSAGGGNYDYTF,TGTGCCTGGAGTGCCGGAGGGGGTAACTATGACTACACCTTC
.,TRBV7-9,TRBJ1-1,.,CASSYRDTDTEAFF,TGTGCCAGCAGTTACCGGGACACGGACACTGAAGCTTTCTTT
.,TRBV9,TRBJ2-2,.,CASSRRNTGELFF,TGTGCCAGCTCCCGACGGAACACCGGGGAGCTGTTTTTT
.,TRBV13,TRBJ1-5,.,CASSLGRGSSQPQHF,TGTGCCAGCAGCCTAGGAAGGGGATCAAGTCAGCCCCAGCATTTT
.,TRBV4-3,TRBJ1-6,few,CASSQDSSSPLHF,TGCGCCAGCAGCCAAGACAGCAGCTCACCCCTCCACTTT
.,TRBV6-4,TRBJ2-1,.,CASSVLASNNEQFF,TGTGCCAGCAGTGTATTGGCGTCTAACAATGAGCAGTTCTTC
.,TRBV5-4,TRBJ1-6,few,CASSTAVVGSPLHF,TGTGCCAGCAGCACGGCGGTCGTCGGTTCACCCCTCCACTTT
.,TRBV18,TRBJ2-4,.,CASSPGNIQYF,TGTGCCAGCTCACCTGGGAACATTCAGTACTTC
TRBD2,TRBV5-1,TRBJ2-3,.,CASSHSGAASTDTQYF,TGCGCCAGCAGCCATAGCGGGGCCGCAAGCACAGATACGCAGTATTTT
TRBD1,TRBV7-9,TRBJ1-1,few,CASSWGQGELNTEAFF,TGTGCCAGCAGCTGGGGACAGGGGGAGTTGAACACTGAAGCTTTCTTT
.,TRBV5-4,TRBJ2-5,.,CASSPTVLTETQYF,TGTGCCAGCAGCCCCACTGTTCTGACGGAGACCCAGTACTTC
.,TRBV6-1,TRBJ2-3,.,CASRGASTDTQYF,TGTGCCAGCAGGGGGGCGAGCACAGATACGCAGTATTTT
.,TRBV6-1,TRBJ1-5,.,CASSEASGNWKNQPQHF,TGTGCCAGCAGTGAAGCGTCAGGGAATTGGAAAAATCAGCCCCAGCATTTT
.,TRBV5-8,TRBJ1-3,.,CASSLRIQGWNTIYF,TGTGCCAGCAGCTTGAGGATCCAGGGGTGGAACACCATATATTTT
TRBD1,TRBV4-1,TRBJ2-2,.,CASSQGGGQGAYTGELFF,TGCGCCAGCAGCCAAGGGGGGGGACAGGGCGCATACACCGGGGAGCTGTTTTTT
.,TRBV7-2,TRBJ1-1,.,CASSLGKGLEAFF,TGTGCCAGCAGCTTAGGAAAGGGCCTTGAAGCTTTCTTT
.,TRBV5-1,TRBJ1-6,few,CASSLGGTNSPLHF,TGCGCCAGCAGCTTGGGAGGGACTAATTCACCCCTCCACTTT
TRBD1,TRBV6-1,TRBJ2-3,.,CASRQGVTDTQYF,TGTGCCAGTAGACAGGGTGTTACAGATACGCAGTATTTT
TRBD1,TRBV7-2,TRBJ1-6,.,CASSLTAGQGFSPLHF,TGTGCCAGCAGCTTAACAGCAGGACAGGGATTTTCACCCCTCCACTTT
.,TRBV5-1,TRBJ2-1,.,CASSPAGVSYNEQFF,TGCGCCAGCAGCCCCGCAGGGGTCTCCTACAATGAGCAGTTCTTC
TRBD2,TRBV4-3,TRBJ2-1,.,CASSQAGGRNNEQFF,TGCGCCAGCAGCCAGGCGGGGGGCCGAAACAATGAGCAGTTCTTC
.,TRBV5-4,TRBJ1-6,.,CASSLVGLNNSPLHF,TGTGCCAGCAGCTTGGTGGGGCTAAATAATTCACCCCTCCACTTT
.,TRBV9,TRBJ1-2,medium-sized,CASSVAGGGYTF,TGTGCCAGCAGCGTGGCGGGAGGGGGCTACACCTTC
TRBD1,TRBV7-9,TRBJ1-5,few,CASSWAGTGNQPQHF,TGTGCCAGCAGCTGGGCGGGGACAGGGAATCAGCCCCAGCATTTT
.,TRBV28,TRBJ1-6,.,CASSFQAGNSPLHF,TGTGCCAGCAGTTTTCAGGCGGGGAATTCACCCCTCCACTTT
.,TRBV2,TRBJ1-5,.,CASQGSYSNQPQHF,TGTGCCAGCCAAGGTTCATACAGCAATCAGCCCCAGCATTTT
TRBD2,TRBV7-8,TRBJ2-5,.,CASSLQGSGVKTQYF,TGTGCCAGCAGCCTTCAGGGAAGCGGGGTGAAGACCCAGTACTTC
TRBD1,TRBV6-5,TRBJ2-4,.,CASSTDRGLKYF,TGTGCCAGCAGCACAGACAGGGGACTCAAGTACTTC
.,TRBV5-1,TRBJ1-2,.,CASSLGRGVYGYTF,TGCGCCAGCAGCTTGGGCCGCGGAGTCTATGGCTACACCTTC
.,TRBV7-3,TRBJ2-2,.,CASSLSRVGTGELFF,TGTGCCAGCAGCTTAAGCCGGGTGGGCACCGGGGAGCTGTTTTTT
.,TRBV6-1,TRBJ2-1,.,CASSEMEGSYNEQFF,TGTGCCAGCAGTGAAATGGAAGGCTCCTACAATGAGCAGTTCTTC
.,TRBV7-9,TRBJ1-2,.,CASSLQGRVSGLGYTF,TGTGCCAGCAGCTTACAGGGCCGGGTGAGTGGCCTTGGCTACACCTTC
.,TRBV6-5,TRBJ1-2,medium-sized,CASSYSGTEFYGYTF,TGTGCCAGCAGTTACTCGGGGACTGAATTCTATGGCTACACCTTC
.,TRBV6-6,TRBJ1-5,.,CASSRDGANQPQHF,TGTGCCAGCAGCAGGGATGGGGCCAATCAGCCCCAGCATTTT
.,TRBV6-1,TRBJ1-5,.,CASSEMHAEPQHF,TGTGCCAGCAGTGAAATGCACGCTGAGCCCCAGCATTTT
.,TRBV7-9,TRBJ1-1,.,CASSLAQDTEAFF,TGTGCCAGCAGCTTAGCGCAGGACACTGAAGCTTTCTTT
.,TRBV6-5,TRBJ1-1,.,CASSDRSLAFF,TGTGCCAGCAGCGATCGGTCTTTAGCTTTCTTT
.,TRBV5-6,TRBJ2-1,.,CASSSTGGQVPYNEQFF,TGTGCCAGCAGCTCTACGGGGGGCCAGGTTCCCTACAATGAGCAGTTCTTC
TRBD2,TRBV5-4,TRBJ2-1,.,CASSSPGGSSYNEQFF,TGTGCCAGCAGCTCCCCGGGGGGAAGCTCCTACAATGAGCAGTTCTTC
TRBD1,TRBV6-1,TRBJ2-1,.,CASSDWGQYNEQFF,TGTGCCAGCAGTGATTGGGGACAGTACAATGAGCAGTTCTTC